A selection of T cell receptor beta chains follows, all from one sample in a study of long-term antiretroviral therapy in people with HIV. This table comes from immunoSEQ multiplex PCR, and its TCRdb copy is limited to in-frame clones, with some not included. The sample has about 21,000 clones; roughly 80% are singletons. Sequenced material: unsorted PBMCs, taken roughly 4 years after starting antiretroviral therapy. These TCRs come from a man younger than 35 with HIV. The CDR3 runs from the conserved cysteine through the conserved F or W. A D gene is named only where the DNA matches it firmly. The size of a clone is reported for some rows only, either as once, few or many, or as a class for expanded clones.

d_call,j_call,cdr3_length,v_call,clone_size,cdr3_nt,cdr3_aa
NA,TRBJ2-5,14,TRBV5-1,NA,TGCGCCAGCAGCTTGGAGACGGGAGTGGAGACCCAGTACTTC,CASSLETGVETQYF
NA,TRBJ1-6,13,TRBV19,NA,TGTGCCAGCGTTGAGGGATATAATTCACCCCTCCACTTT,CASVEGYNSPLHF
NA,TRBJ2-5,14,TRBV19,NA,TGTGCCAGTAGCGACCCAGGGTTCCTGGAGACCCAGTACTTC,CASSDPGFLETQYF
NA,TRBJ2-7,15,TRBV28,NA,TGTGCCACAACGAGTCACAGGGAGAGCTCCTACGAGCAGTACTTC,CATTSHRESSYEQYF
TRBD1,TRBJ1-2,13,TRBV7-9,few,TGTGCCAGCAGCCAAGGACAGGGGGATGGCTACACCTTC,CASSQGQGDGYTF
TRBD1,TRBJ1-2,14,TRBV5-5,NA,TGTGCCAGCACCAGGACAGGGGGTAACTATGGCTACACCTTC,CASTRTGGNYGYTF
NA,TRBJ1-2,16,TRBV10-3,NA,TGTGCCATCAGTGAACCCCCAGGGGCCCAAAACTATGGCTACACCTTC,CAISEPPGAQNYGYTF
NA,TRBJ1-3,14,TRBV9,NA,TGTGCCAGCAGCGTAGGACACTCTGGAAACACCATATATTTT,CASSVGHSGNTIYF
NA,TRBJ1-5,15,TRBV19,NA,TGTGCCAGTAGCCAATTGTCCGCGGAGAATCAGCCCCAGCATTTT,CASSQLSAENQPQHF
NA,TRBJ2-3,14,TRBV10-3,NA,TGTGCCATCACCCCTAGCATGGGAGGCGATACGCAGTATTTT,CAITPSMGGDTQYF
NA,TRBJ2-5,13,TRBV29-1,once,TGCAGCGTTGAGAGCGGCGGGGAGGAGACCCAGTACTTC,CSVESGGEETQYF
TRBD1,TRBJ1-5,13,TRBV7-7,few,TGTGCTAGCAGCCCGGGACAGGGCCAGCCCCAGCATTTT,CASSPGQGQPQHF
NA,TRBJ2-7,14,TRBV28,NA,TGTGCCAGCAGTTTTATGGGGGTCAGTGACGAGCAGTACTTC,CASSFMGVSDEQYF
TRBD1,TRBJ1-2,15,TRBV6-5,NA,TGTGCCAGCAGTGTGTTGGACAGGGGAGGAGGAGGCTACACCTTC,CASSVLDRGGGGYTF
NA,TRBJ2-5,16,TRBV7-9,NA,TGTGCCAGCAGCTTGGATGGGCTAGGGTCCCAAGAGACCCAGTACTTC,CASSLDGLGSQETQYF
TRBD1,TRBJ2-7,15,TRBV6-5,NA,TGTGCCAGCAGTTACGACGGGACAGGCTCCTACGAGCAGTACTTC,CASSYDGTGSYEQYF
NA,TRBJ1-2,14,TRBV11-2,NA,TGTGCCAGCAGCTTAGACAGGGTCGACTATGGCTACACCTTC,CASSLDRVDYGYTF
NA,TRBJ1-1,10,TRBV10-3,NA,TGTGCCACGGGGGATACTGAAGCTTTCTTT,CATGDTEAFF
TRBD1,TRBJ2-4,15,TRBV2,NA,TGTGCCAGCACCCCCACCGGGACAGAGGATTACATTCAGTACTTC,CASTPTGTEDYIQYF
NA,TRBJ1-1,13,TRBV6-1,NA,TGTGCCAGCAGCGCAGGACAGAACACTGAAGCTTTCTTT,CASSAGQNTEAFF
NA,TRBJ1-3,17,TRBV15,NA,TGTGCCACCAGCAAGGGACTCCTTACCATCTCTGGAAACACCATATATTTT,CATSKGLLTISGNTIYF
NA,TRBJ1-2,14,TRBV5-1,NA,TGCGCCAGCAGAGGACTGCCGGGACGCTATGGCTACACCTTC,CASRGLPGRYGYTF
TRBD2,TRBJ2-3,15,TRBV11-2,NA,TGTGCCAGCAGCCGGACGGGGGGGGACACAGATACGCAGTATTTT,CASSRTGGDTDTQYF
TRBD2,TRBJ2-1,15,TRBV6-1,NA,TGTGCCAGCAGTGAACTAGCGGGGGGGCACAATGAGCAGTTCTTC,CASSELAGGHNEQFF
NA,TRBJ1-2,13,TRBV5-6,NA,TGTGCCAGCAGCTCCGGGACCTCATATGGCTACACCTTC,CASSSGTSYGYTF
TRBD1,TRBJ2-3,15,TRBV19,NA,TGTGCCAGTGTCTCCCCCGGGACAGAAACAGATACGCAGTATTTT,CASVSPGTETDTQYF
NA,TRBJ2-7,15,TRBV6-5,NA,TGTGCCAGCAGTTACTCTCCGACGGCCTCCTACGAGCAGTACTTC,CASSYSPTASYEQYF
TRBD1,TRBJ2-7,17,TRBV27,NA,TGTGCCAGCAGTCCCCGGCCGCTCACAGGGGCAGCCTACGAGCAGTACTTC,CASSPRPLTGAAYEQYF
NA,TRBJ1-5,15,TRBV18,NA,TGTGCCAGCTCACTTAATAACGAGGGGACTCAGCCCCAGCATTTT,CASSLNNEGTQPQHF
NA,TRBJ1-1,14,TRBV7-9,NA,TGTGCCAGCAGCTTAGTCCGACAGAACACTGAAGCTTTCTTT,CASSLVRQNTEAFF
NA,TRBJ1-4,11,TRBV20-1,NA,TGCAGAGTCCTAGCTAATGAAAAACTGTTTTTT,CRVLANEKLFF
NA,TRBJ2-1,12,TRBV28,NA,TGTGCCAGCAGTGCGGGTGGTTACGGGTGCTTCTTC,CASSAGGYGCFF
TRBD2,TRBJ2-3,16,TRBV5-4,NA,TGTGCCAGCAGCCTGTCCAAGCGGGGGAGCACAGATACGCAGTATTTT,CASSLSKRGSTDTQYF
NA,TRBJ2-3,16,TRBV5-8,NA,TGTGCCAGCACCCCCGTTGGGAGAGGGTTTACAGATACGCAGTATTTT,CASTPVGRGFTDTQYF
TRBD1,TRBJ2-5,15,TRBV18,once,TGTGCCAGCTCACCAAGGGACAGTCTGGAAGAGACCCAGTACTTC,CASSPRDSLEETQYF
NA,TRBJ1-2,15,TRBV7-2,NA,TGTGCCAGCAGCTTAGGAGGGATTACTAACTATGGCTACACCTTC,CASSLGGITNYGYTF
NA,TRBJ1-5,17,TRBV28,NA,TGTGCCAGCAGTTTGCCGGTAGGTAGCGTTAGCAATCAGCCCCAGCATTTT,CASSLPVGSVSNQPQHF
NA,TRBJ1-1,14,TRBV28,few,TGTGCCAGCAGTTGGGGGGTTCTCGGGACTGAAGCTTTCTTT,CASSWGVLGTEAFF
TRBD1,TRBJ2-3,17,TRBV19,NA,TGTGCCAGTAGTTCGGGGTCGGGACAGGGGCTCCCAGATACGCAGTATTTT,CASSSGSGQGLPDTQYF
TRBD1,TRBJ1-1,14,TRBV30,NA,TGTGCCTGGAGTCGGACAGGGGGGTGGACTGAAGCTTTCTTT,CAWSRTGGWTEAFF
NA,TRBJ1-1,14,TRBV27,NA,TGTGCCAGCGGGAAGGACCGAAGGGGCACTGAAGCTTTCTTT,CASGKDRRGTEAFF
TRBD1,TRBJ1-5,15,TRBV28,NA,TGTGCCAGCAACCTACAGGGGCCAGGCAATCAGCCCCAGCATTTT,CASNLQGPGNQPQHF
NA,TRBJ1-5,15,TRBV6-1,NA,TGTGCCAGCAGTGAAATGGACAGCCTGAATCAGCCCCAGCATTTT,CASSEMDSLNQPQHF
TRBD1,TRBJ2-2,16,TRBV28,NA,TGTGCCAGCAGTCACCGGGACAGGGGCGTCACCGGGGAGCTGTTTTTT,CASSHRDRGVTGELFF